Below are 23 T cell receptor beta chains sequenced from a single sample in a study of blood T cells in healthy people across ages. For the second PCR, which ran for about 7 to 11 cycles, a sample-barcoded 5' primer and a J-beta primer mix were used. In TCRdb, the 5' RACE reads were re-called with MiXCR into one record per CDR3 protein. The data hold over a million distinct CDR3 sequences, with roughly a quarter observed a single time. This sample also belongs to another study, concerning T cells of mothers and their children.

What was sequenced was blood. Every receptor here comes from a girl aged 2 to 10 in good health.

J is TRBJ2-5 and V is TRBV29-1; TRBD1 might be the D (5 bases). The DNA end favors TRBJ2-1, so the J call may be wrong. CDR1 SQVTM and CDR2 ANQGSEA come from the germline V gene. The CDR3 has 13 residues. Here the CDR3 reads CSVETGDRNEQFF. The CDR3 coding sequence is TGCAGCGTTGAAACAGGAGATAGAAATGAGCAGTTCTTC.

This clonotype was detected only a few times. The gene calls are TRBV5-1 and TRBJ1-3, with no clear D. The CDR3 is 14 amino acids. V was pared by 2 bases and J by 4 bases, with 10 bases between. Germline V gene sequence: CDR1 SGHRS, CDR2 YFSETQ. In DNA form, the CDR3 reads TGCGCCAGCAGCTTAACCGCGGAGGGAAACACCATATATTTT. The encoded protein is CASSLTAEGNTIYF.

In its sample, this clonotype was seen a few times. The chain carries TRBV7-2 and TRBJ2-5; 7 bases match TRBD1. Matching the DNA end better, TRBJ2-1 makes the J call doubtful. CDR1 and CDR2 (germline): SGHTA, FQGNSA. The CDR3 sequence is 15 residues long. Here the CDR3 reads CASSLGQPAYNEQFF. In DNA, the CDR3 is TGTGCCAGCAGCTTGGGACAGCCAGCCTACAATGAGCAGTTCTTC.

This clonotype appeared many times. The chain links TRBV6-6 to TRBJ2-3; D is uncertain. Trimming removed 6 bases at V and 4 bases at J, with 2 bases between. The germline CDR1 and CDR2 sequences are MNHNY and SVGAGI (reference sequence). The CDR3 spans 10 residues. Here the CDR3 reads CASRSDTQYF. CDR3 nucleotide sequence: TGTGCCAGCAGATCAGATACGCAGTATTTT.

The J gene is TRBJ2-2, the V gene TRBV5-6; 7 bases are a match to TRBD1. V dropped 4 bases and J dropped 2; count of bases not matched to a gene: 17. The CDR3 has 19 residues. The germline V gene encodes CDR1 SGHDT and CDR2 YYEEEE. The CDR3 loop reads CASSPGPRGHLQNTGELFF. The CDR3 nucleotides are TGTGCCAGCAGCCCCGGACCGAGGGGGCATTTGCAAAACACCGGGGAGCTGTTTTTT.

The genes are TRBV19 and TRBJ2-5; TRBD1 matches at 7 bases. Judging by the DNA end, TRBJ2-7 fits better; the J call may be wrong. This CDR3 has 16 residues. Germline V CDR1 and CDR2: LNHDA, SQIVND (reference sequence). The CDR3 reads CASSHDDRESAYEQYF. DNA of the CDR3: TGTGCCAGTAGTCACGATGACAGGGAATCTGCCTACGAGCAGTACTTC.

This clonotype was picked up one time. The CDR3 ends on some other residue instead of the conserved phenylalanine or tryptophan, so this is likely a read error. The gene calls are TRBV29-1 and TRBJ1-2; no definite D call. This CDR3 is built from 12 residues. The germline V gene has CDR1 SQVTM and CDR2 ANQGSEA. V was trimmed by 3 bases and J by 2 bases, leaving 7 bases between them. The CDR3 DNA reads TGCAGCGTTGATAATAAGAACTATGGCTACACCTCC. It codes for CSVDNKNYGYTS.

The sample holds a few counts of this clonotype. J is TRBJ2-5 and V is TRBV4-1, with D perhaps matching TRBD1 (7 bases). The J call may be mistaken, given a closer DNA end match to TRBJ2-7. This CDR3 comprises 14 residues. Germline V gives CDR1 MGHRA, CDR2 YSYEKL. CDR3 bases: TGCGCCAGCAGCCAAGGGCAGGGGGGCGACGAGCAGTACTTC. Amino acids: CASSQGQGGDEQYF.

This chain uses TRBV7-2 with TRBJ2-5; 9 bases align to TRBD2. Germline loops: CDR1 SGHTA, CDR2 FQGNSA. The CDR3 contains 16 residues. The junction had 7 bases not matched to a gene; V was cut back by 2 bases and J by 3 bases. DNA for the CDR3: TGTGCCAGCAGCTTAATTAGCGGGAGTTTGAAAGAGACCCAGTACTTC. This encodes CASSLISGSLKETQYF.

This rearrangement joins TRBV2 to TRBJ1-6, with D possibly TRBD1 on 5 matching bases. V was pared by 0 bases and J by 14 bases, with 11 bases between. The CDR3 consists of 13 residues. Germline values: CDR1 SNHLY, CDR2 FYNNEI. The CDR3 here is CASSEALRGTLHF. CDR3 nucleotides: TGTGCCAGCAGTGAAGCGCTTAGGGGAACCCTCCACTTT.

This clonotype was seen a handful of times. This chain joins TRBV19 and TRBJ2-3, with TRBD2 matching 9 bases. The CDR3 covers 16 residues. Germline trimming cut 7 bases from V and 4 bases from J; bases unmatched to any gene: 12. CDR1 is LNHDA and CDR2 is SQIVND in the germline V gene (reference sequence). The CDR3 DNA follows: TGTGCCAGTACACCCTTCGCGGGAGGGCCGGCAGATACGCAGTATTTT. Protein sequence: CASTPFAGGPADTQYF.

This clonotype turned up a few times. The rearrangement joins TRBV28 to TRBJ1-1; possible D gene TRBD1, 5 bases. V lost 6 bases and J lost 3, with 17 bases in between. Germline V gene sequence: CDR1 MDHEN, CDR2 SYDVKM. The CDR3 consists of 15 residues. CDR3 coding DNA: TGTGCCAGCAGAGACTTCAGGGTTATGGACACTGAAGCTTTCTTT. Translation: CASRDFRVMDTEAFF.

The chain recombines TRBV24-1 with TRBJ2-7; D may be TRBD2 (5 bases). The CDR3 spans 11 residues. Germline CDR1 reads KGHDR; CDR2 reads SFDVKD. Trimming took 7 bases from V and 7 from J, leaving 10 bases between them. For the CDR3, the DNA is TGTGCCACCAGCCGGCCGGGGGAGCAGTACTTC. It is translated as CATSRPGEQYF.

J is TRBJ2-7 and V is TRBV11-2; tentative D call: TRBD1 (5 bases). Germline V gene sequence: CDR1 SGHAT, CDR2 FQNNGV. Trimming left V 1 base short and J 2 bases short, with 12 bases between. This CDR3 region has 15 residues. The CDR3 spells CASSLAAGITYEQYF. CDR3 coding DNA: TGTGCCAGCAGCTTAGCGGCAGGGATTACCTACGAGCAGTACTTC.

This clonotype was picked up a small number of times. The chain links TRBV5-1 to TRBJ2-1; 11 bases line up with TRBD2. V lost 5 bases, J lost 5 bases, and 6 bases stayed unmatched. This CDR3 is built from 15 residues. The V gene's germline CDR1 is SGHRS and CDR2 YFSETQ. CDR3 loop: CASRQGLAVNNEQFF. CDR3 nucleotides: TGCGCCAGCAGACAGGGACTAGCGGTTAACAATGAGCAGTTCTTC. Based on the CDR3 plus reference TRBV5-1 and TRBJ2-1, the full variable domain is KAGVTQTPRYLIKTRGQQVTLSCSPISGHRSVSWYQQTPGQGLQFLFEYFSETQRNKGNFPGRFSGRQFSNSRSEMNVSTLELGDSALYLCASRQGLAVNNEQFFGPGTRLTVL.

The sample holds many counts of this clonotype. The chain has TRBV3-1 and TRBJ2-7; either TRBD1 or TRBD2 may supply D (5 bases each). The CDR3 extends over 14 amino acids. Germline values: CDR1 LGHDT, CDR2 YNNKEL (reference sequence). Trimming left V 2 bases short and J 0 bases short, with 8 bases between. CDR3 loop: CASSQPGLSYEQYF. The CDR3 DNA reads as TGTGCCAGCAGCCAACCGGGGCTCTCCTACGAGCAGTACTTC.

DNA for the CDR3: TGTGCCAGTGGCCGGACAGGGACATCGGAGACCCAGTACTTC. Residues: CASGRTGTSETQYF. This chain connects TRBV6-6 to TRBJ2-5, with TRBD1 identical over 8 bases. Trimming removed 9 bases from V and 5 bases from J; junction bases left unmatched: 11. Germline V gene sequence: CDR1 MNHNY, CDR2 SVGAGI (reference sequence). The CDR3 is 14 amino acids.

This clonotype was recorded a few times. The chain recombines TRBV3-1 with TRBJ2-1; D might be TRBD1 or TRBD2, each matching 5 bases. The V and J ends lost 4 bases and 0 bases respectively, with 10 bases between them. Germline V lookup: CDR1 LGHDT, CDR2 YNNKEL (reference sequence). The CDR3 covers 15 residues. The CDR3 DNA reads TGTGCCAGCAGCCGAGGGGCGAGCTCCTACAATGAGCAGTTCTTC. This translates into CASSRGASSYNEQFF.

This rearrangement joins TRBV6-6 to TRBJ2-4; 7 positions agree with TRBD1. The germline V gene has CDR1 MNHNY and CDR2 SVGAGI (reference sequence). Losses at the gene ends were 1 base for V and 2 bases for J; bases not matched to a gene: 2. The CDR3 contains 15 residues. The CDR3 is CASSYLGQSKNIQYF. The CDR3 nucleotides are TGTGCCAGCAGTTACTTGGGACAGTCCAAAAACATTCAGTACTTC.

This sequence joins TRBV12-3 or TRBV12-4 and TRBJ2-1; no definite D call. CDR3 length equals 14 residues. V shed 2 bases and J shed 9 bases, with 14 bases lying between them. The chain's CDR3 is CASSLQLLLAEQFF. CDR3 sequence (DNA): TGTGCCAGCAGTTTACAACTCCTGCTTGCTGAGCAGTTCTTC.

This clonotype was found once. V usage is TRBV29-1 and J usage is TRBJ2-7, with TRBD1 matching over 8 bases. The junction had 6 bases not matched to a gene; V was cut back by 4 bases and J by 1 base. Germline V gene data show CDR1 as SQVTM and CDR2 as ANQGSEA. This CDR3 is built from 14 residues. CDR3 nucleotide sequence: TGCAGCGTTGCTCCCAGGGGGCAATCCTACGAGCAGTACTTC. Translation: CSVAPRGQSYEQYF.

This chain joins TRBV5-5 and TRBJ2-1; the D gene could be TRBD1 or TRBD2 (5 bases each). With 6 bases removed from V and 3 bases from J, the gap between germline ends came to 7 bases. The CDR3 has 12 amino acids. Per germline, CDR1 SGHKS and CDR2 YYEKEE (reference sequence). In DNA form, the CDR3 reads TGTGCCAGCATGGGGGACTACAATGAGCAGTTCTTC. It yields the protein CASMGDYNEQFF.

This clonotype has a handful of counts. The chain couples TRBV7-9 to TRBJ1-4, with D maybe TRBD1 (5 bases). The germline gives CDR1 SEHNR, CDR2 FQNEAQ (reference sequence). This CDR3 has 14 amino acids. V gave up 5 bases and J gave up 6 bases, with 13 bases separating them. The CDR3 loop is CASSPMGVDEKLFF. CDR3 in DNA: TGTGCCAGCAGCCCCATGGGGGTGGATGAAAAACTGTTTTTT. Full variable domain (outside the CDR3, taken from reference TRBV7-9 and TRBJ1-4): DTGVSQNPRHKITKRGQNVTFRCDPISEHNRLYWYRQTLGQGPEFLTYFQNEAQLEKSRLLSDRFSAERPKGSFSTLEIQRTEQGDSAMYLCASSPMGVDEKLFFGSGTQLSVL.